This TCR beta chain stems from a study of CD8 T cells in Susac syndrome (dated by TCRdb to about 2019). Study-level background: The study used repertoire sequencing to test whether antigen drove CD8+ T cell activation and differentiation in Susac syndrome. What the research found in general, with its limitations: The TCR sequencing and HLA analysis was acknowledged to have included a relatively small number of individuals.

Deletion took 0 bases off V and 3 bases off J, with a span of 17 bases between the germline ends. According to the germline V gene, CDR1 reads SGHTA and CDR2 reads FQGNSA. From its cysteine to its phenylalanine, the CDR3 spans 17 amino acids. Of all the DNA, just the CDR3 is kept, 51 bases in frame from base 1. RNA was extracted with the RNeasy kit and 0.5 to 1 ug was reverse transcribed using random hexamers. TCR beta CDR3 regions were amplified with the immunoSEQ multiplex PCR assay covering 54 Vbeta and 13 Jbeta segments. To correct PCR amplification bias, a synthetic template baseline was used for both primer optimization and computational correction. In the source study's methods: Only productive sequences were kept, with reads annotated to V, D and J genes according to IMGT and analyzed in immunoSEQ Analyzer. To calculate clonality, Shannon entropy was normalized by log2 of the number of productive unique sequences and then subtracted from one. For each patient and control, public and private clones were evaluated within the 100 most prevalent clones. Clones were defined as Susac-specific if absent from the healthy and MS cohorts, from over a thousand published viral clones and from other ImmuneACCESS disease sequences. In-frame beta chains were kept once TCRdb had trimmed the public reads at Q25 with fastp and called clones with MiXCR. Entries that share a CDR3 protein sequence are merged under the most common genes and DNA. In this record, the V and J calls reflect TCRdb's handling and not the investigators' own analysis. The sample includes 100,000 to 150,000 distinct CDR3 sequences, with about 95% observed a single time. The top ten clonotypes cover around 0.12% of the sample.

Peripheral blood CD8+ and CD4+ T cells from healthy donors, Susac syndrome patients and multiple sclerosis patients were profiled using high-throughput TCR beta sequencing. Healthy donors were age- and sex-matched controls. Bulk CD8+ and CD4+ T cells were purified by magnetic negative isolation, while CD8+ TEMRA cells were enriched using FACS. Blood was drawn into EDTA tubes, processed within 24 hours, and PBMCs were isolated by density gradient centrifugation. PBMCs intended for TCR sequencing were frozen in liquid nitrogen and were later thawed in a 37 degrees C water bath. The sorted or isolated CD4+, CD8+ and CD8+ TEMRA cells had a purity of 90% or higher. A word on this clonotype: Its target antigen remains unknown. Within one base of it there is no much larger clone, and no base qualities were kept.

Sequences were obtained from CD4+ T cells from PBMCs. This TCR was sampled from a human donor in good health. This chain joins TRBV7-2 to TRBJ1-2, with TRBD1 tentatively as D gene (6 bases match). For the CDR3, the sequence is CASSLARPNRDHYGYTF. The DNA is TGTGCCAGCAGCTTAGCCCGGCCAAACAGGGATCACTATGGCTACACCTTC.